The present TCR beta chain was sequenced within a study of cytomegalovirus exposure and HLA in healthy donors. On the study more broadly: A prior analysis found 117 million unique TCR beta sequences from around 190 million T cells.

PCR used 60 Vbeta primers and 13 Jbeta primers. Methods used by the authors: An analysis performed later counted about 80 million unique TCR beta chains (roughly 10 million of them shared). Measured with immunoSEQ multiplex PCR; TCRdb has only the in-frame clones, and not every one. The D gene and trimming were derived from the DNA, and the V and J assignments and clone size from that table. This sample contains some 180,000 clones. The CDR3 spans 16 residues. Germline CDR1 SGHNT, CDR2 YYREEE (reference sequence). The trim removed 0 bases at V and 7 bases at J, leaving 6 bases unmatched. The chain links TRBV5-4 to TRBJ2-1; 11 positions match TRBD2. Material for sequencing was PBMCs. The source is a man aged 25-45 years in good health and CMV-seronegative. The DNA of the CDR3 is TGTGCCAGCAGCTTGGGTACCCTAGCGGGGGGAAATGAGCAGTTCTTC. It specifies CASSLGTLAGGNEQFF.